These 8 T cell receptor beta chains were sequenced from one sample in a study of shared clonotypes between healthy human individuals. TCRdb keeps only in-frame clones here, not all; method: immunoSEQ multiplex PCR. Of about 1 million clones listed, 75% are singletons. The sample taken for sequencing was memory CD4+ T cells sorted from blood. Subset defined: CD45RA-negative fraction. The receptors come from a man between 18 and 35 years old in good health.

This clone was detected many times. The V and J genes are TRBV4-2 and TRBJ1-3, with D possibly matching TRBD1 (6 bases). The CDR3 has 15 amino acids. The V gene lost 1 base and the J gene lost 0 bases, with 7 bases spanning the gap. CDR1 is LGHNA, CDR2 YNFKEQ, per germline. In nucleotides, the CDR3 is TGTGCCAGCAGCCAAGCGGACAGCTCTGGAAACACCATATATTTT. The encoded protein is CASSQADSSGNTIYF.

V usage is TRBV7-2 and J usage is TRBJ2-5; weak D call: TRBD2 (6 bases). Germline CDR1 reads SGHTA; CDR2 reads FQGNSA. This CDR3 spans 13 amino acids. The V end lost 4 bases, the J end lost 4 bases, and 10 bases lay between the germline ends. The CDR3 bases are TGTGCCAGCAGCTACCGCGGGGTAGAGACCCAGTACTTC. Its translation: CASSYRGVETQYF.

The rearrangement links TRBV2 to TRBJ2-7; D may be TRBD1 (7 bases). V was shortened by 5 bases and J by 5 bases, with 13 bases between the two germline ends. CDR3 length equals 13 residues. Germline CDR1 and CDR2: SNHLY and FYNNEI. As DNA, the CDR3 is TGTGCCAGCAGTCAGGGACAGCGGGACGAGCAGTACTTC. It translates to CASSQGQRDEQYF.

Worth noting for this clone: This is likely an artifact of a read error, given a far larger clone one base away. Different DNA sequences within this sample yield the same CDR3. The gene calls are TRBV7-6 and TRBJ2-7, with a weak D call TRBD2 (5 bases). The length of the CDR3 is 18 residues. Per the germline V gene, CDR1 is SGHVS and CDR2 is FNYEAQ. V was trimmed by 0 bases and J by 7 bases, leaving 25 bases between them. The DNA of the CDR3 is TGTGCCAGCAGCTTAGCGGGATGGGCCACTAGGGCCACTGGTGAGCAGTACTTC. Residues: CASSLAGWATRATGEQYF.

This clone has just a few counts. This sequence joins TRBV7-2 and TRBJ2-2, with 8 nucleotides matching TRBD2. The germline V gene encodes CDR1 SGHTA and CDR2 FQGNSA. After removal of 5 bases from V and 4 bases from J, the junction contained 3 bases not matched to a gene. The CDR3 runs to 14 residues. The CDR3 reads CASSRLASTGELFF. The CDR3 nucleotides read TGTGCCAGCAGCAGACTAGCGTCCACCGGGGAGCTGTTTTTT.

The chain employs TRBV1 and TRBJ1-1; TRBD1, as called in the table, went unchecked against the DNA. TRBV1 is reported as a pseudogene. The CDR3 sequence is 18 residues long. CDR3 in amino acids: CTSSQEGLGQGVLLVAFF. CDR3 nucleotide sequence: TGCACCAGCAGCCAAGAAGGGTTGGGACAGGGTGTTCTATTAGTGGCTTTCTTT.

The rearrangement uses TRBV18 and TRBJ1-2; tentatively, D is TRBD1 (6 bases). The CDR3 contains 15 residues. Trimming left V 3 bases short and J 1 base short, with 12 bases between. The germline CDR1 and CDR2 sequences are KGHSH and LQKENI. The CDR3 nucleotides read TGTGCCAGCTCACCGGTAGGACAGATTAACTATGGCTACACCTTC. This gives the protein CASSPVGQINYGYTF.

The V gene is TRBV7-2, the J gene TRBJ1-2; 7 nucleotides match TRBD1. CDR3 length: 15 amino acids. The germline CDR1 and CDR2 sequences are SGHTA and FQGNSA. V trimming: 5 bases; J trimming: 0 bases; junction bases outside the gene matches: 6. CDR3 residues: CASSPGTATNYGYTF. DNA for the CDR3: TGTGCCAGCAGCCCTGGGACAGCAACTAACTATGGCTACACCTTC.